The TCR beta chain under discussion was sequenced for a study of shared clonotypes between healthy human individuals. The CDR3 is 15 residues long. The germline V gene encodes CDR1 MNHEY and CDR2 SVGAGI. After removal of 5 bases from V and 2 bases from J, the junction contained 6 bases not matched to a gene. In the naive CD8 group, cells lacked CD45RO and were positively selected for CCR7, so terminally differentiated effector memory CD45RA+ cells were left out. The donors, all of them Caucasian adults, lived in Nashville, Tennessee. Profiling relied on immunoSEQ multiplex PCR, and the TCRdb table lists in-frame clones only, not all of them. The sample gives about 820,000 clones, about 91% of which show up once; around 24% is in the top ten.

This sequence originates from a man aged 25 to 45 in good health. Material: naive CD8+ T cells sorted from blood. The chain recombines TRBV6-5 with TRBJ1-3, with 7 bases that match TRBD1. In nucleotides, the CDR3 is TGTGCCAGCAGTCAACAGGGGCATCCTGGAAACACCATATATTTT. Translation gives CASSQQGHPGNTIYF.